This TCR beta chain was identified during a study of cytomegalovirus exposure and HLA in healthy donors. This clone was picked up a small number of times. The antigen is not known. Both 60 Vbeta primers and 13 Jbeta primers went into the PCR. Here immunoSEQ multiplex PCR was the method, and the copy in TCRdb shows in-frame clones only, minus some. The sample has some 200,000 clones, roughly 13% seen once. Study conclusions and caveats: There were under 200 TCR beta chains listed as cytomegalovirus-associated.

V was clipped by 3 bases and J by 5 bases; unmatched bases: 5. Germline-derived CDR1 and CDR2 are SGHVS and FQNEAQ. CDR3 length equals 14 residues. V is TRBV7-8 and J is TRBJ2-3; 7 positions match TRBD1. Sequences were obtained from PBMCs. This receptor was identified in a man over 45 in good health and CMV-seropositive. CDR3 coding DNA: TGTGCCAGCAGCTTTAGACAGGGCCAAGATACGCAGTATTTT. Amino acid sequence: CASSFRQGQDTQYF.